Presented here are 29 T cell receptor beta chains from one specimen sequenced in a study of human T cells and chemical hapten exposure (dated by TCRdb to the early 2020s). Preparation of the library involved RACE. Reads for this sample came from a NextSeq 500. TCRdb ran its own pipeline on the public reads, namely fastp trimming at Q25 and MiXCR clone calling, and kept in-frame beta chains. Every entry covers one CDR3 protein and lists the most common genes and DNA from its rows. Counted in this sample were a few hundred thousand distinct CDR3 sequences; about 6.9% of them appeared once. More than 5.5% of the sample comes from the top ten. The intended sense of this specimen's time point label: patch test 2, 6 weeks after DPC sensitization. The intended sense of this specimen's treatment or condition label: therapeutic diphenylcyclopropenone sensitization with weekly scalp DPC. The starting material was whole blood, obtained in connection with sensitization to the hapten diphenylcyclopropenone (DPC). The receptor source for this set is a woman aged 18 to 35 with alopecia areata. Some clones in this sample may be carry-over from other donors' samples.

This clonotype was recorded at least ten times. The rearrangement links TRBV5-1 to TRBJ2-3, with 11 bases matching TRBD2. J was trimmed by 0 bases and V by 4 bases; bases with no gene match: 4. In germline, CDR1 is SGHRS, CDR2 YFSETQ. The CDR3 runs to 16 residues. The CDR3 bases are TGCGCCAGCAGCCTCATAGCGGGGGGGAGCACAGATACGCAGTATTTT. Translating gives CASSLIAGGSTDTQYF.

This clonotype came up many times. The chain employs TRBV4-1 and TRBJ2-3, with 13 bases that match TRBD2. The germline CDR1 and CDR2 sequences are MGHRA and YSYEKL. V lost 4 bases, J lost 3 bases, and 4 bases stayed unmatched. This CDR3 has 16 amino acids. CDR3 in DNA: TGCGCCAGCAGCCGGACTAGCGGGGGACTAACAGATACGCAGTATTTT. As protein: CASSRTSGGLTDTQYF.

This clonotype was seen a few times. J is TRBJ2-6 and V is TRBV20-1, with D hard to call. Trimming took off 0 bases at V and 0 bases at J, with 6 bases between the two ends. The length of the CDR3 is 15 residues. CDR1 and CDR2 from the germline V gene are DFQATT and SNEGSKA (reference sequence). CDR3 sequence: CSARDVSSGANVLTF. The CDR3 region has the DNA TGCAGTGCTAGAGATGTGAGCTCTGGGGCCAACGTCCTGACTTTC.

CDR3: CASSYSGQALAGTQYF. CDR3 in DNA: TGTGCCAGCAGTTACTCCGGACAGGCCCTAGCAGGGACCCAGTACTTC. The chain employs TRBV6-5 and TRBJ2-5, with 7 bases lining up with TRBD1. J gave up 7 bases and V 0 bases, and 11 bases lay outside the gene matches. Germline V gives CDR1 MNHEY, CDR2 SVGAGI. This CDR3 spans 16 amino acids.

This clonotype was found a few times. The chain is built from TRBV3-1 and TRBJ2-1, with D hard to call. The V gene lost 0 bases and the J gene lost 7 bases, with 10 bases spanning the gap. This CDR3 has 14 residues. Germline loops: CDR1 LGHDT, CDR2 YNNKEL (reference sequence). For the CDR3, the DNA is TGTGCCAGCAGCCAAGATTATTCCTGGAATGAGCAGTTCTTC. It specifies CASSQDYSWNEQFF.

This clonotype came up many times. The rearrangement uses TRBV2 and TRBJ1-2; D unresolved. Germline CDR1 reads SNHLY; CDR2 reads FYNNEI. The CDR3 has 11 residues. V gave up 4 bases and J gave up 4 bases, with 4 bases separating them. CDR3 DNA sequence: TGTGCCAGCAGTGTCGGCTATGGCTACACCTTC. It is translated as CASSVGYGYTF.

This clonotype occurred a few times. The chain carries TRBV5-1 and TRBJ1-6; D is ambiguous. The length of the CDR3 is 15 residues. Germline V gene lookup returns CDR1 SGHRS and CDR2 YFSETQ. V was trimmed by 0 bases and J by 8 bases, leaving 12 bases between them. CDR3 sequence: CASSLEAAGYSPLHF. The CDR3 DNA is TGCGCCAGCAGCTTGGAAGCGGCAGGTTATTCACCCCTCCACTTT. Full variable domain (remainder filled in from reference TRBV5-1 and TRBJ1-6): KAGVTQTPRYLIKTRGQQVTLSCSPISGHRSVSWYQQTPGQGLQFLFEYFSETQRNKGNFPGRFSGRQFSNSRSEMNVSTLELGDSALYLCASSLEAAGYSPLHFGNGTRLTVT.

A few counts support this clonotype. The chain joins TRBV4-3 to TRBJ2-2; 8 nucleotides agree with TRBD2. The CDR3 has 17 residues. The germline CDR1 and CDR2 sequences are LGHNA and YSLEER. The V and J ends lost 4 bases and 5 bases, in that order; junction bases with no gene match: 12. DNA for the CDR3: TGCGCCAGCAGCCTATATGGGGCTAGCGGGCGTACCGGGGAGCTGTTTTTT. The encoded protein is CASSLYGASGRTGELFF.

This clonotype has a count of ten or more. This chain links TRBV6-1 with TRBJ2-3; no reliable D call. Germline-derived CDR1 and CDR2 are MNHNS and SASEGT. This CDR3 has 11 amino acids. V was clipped by 6 bases and J by 2 bases, with 3 bases between them. The CDR3 DNA reads as TGTGCCAGCAGGGTCACAGATACGCAGTATTTT. Protein sequence: CASRVTDTQYF.

In this sample, this clonotype turned up a few times. The chain recombines TRBV12-3 or TRBV12-4 with TRBJ1-3; D uncertain. This CDR3 has 12 amino acids. The germline V and J ends were trimmed by 10 bases and 2 bases, with 9 bases remaining between them. The DNA of the CDR3 is TGTGCCACCACCCCGCCTGGAAACACCATATATTTT. It specifies CATTPPGNTIYF.

The chain joins TRBV5-5 to TRBJ1-1; 10 bases are shared with TRBD1. From germline, CDR1 is SGHKS and CDR2 YYEKEE (reference sequence). This CDR3 region has 15 residues. V gave up 4 bases and J gave up 3 bases; unmatched junction bases: 6. The DNA of the CDR3 is TGTGCCAGCAGCACGAGACAGGGGGCCCACACTGAAGCTTTCTTT. Translation gives CASSTRQGAHTEAFF.

This sequence joins TRBV6-5 and TRBJ2-7; D uncertain. Trimming cost V 5 bases and J 5 bases, with 16 bases left between them. The germline V gene has CDR1 MNHEY and CDR2 SVGAGI. CDR3 size: 14 residues. CDR3 sequence reads: CASSRLIPSDEQYF. The CDR3 DNA reads TGTGCCAGCAGTCGACTTATACCGTCCGACGAGCAGTACTTC.

This clonotype was detected a few times. The rearrangement uses TRBV18 and TRBJ2-3; 8 positions match TRBD1. V was pared by 3 bases and J by 0 bases, with 2 bases of the junction left unmatched. Looked up from germline, CDR1 is KGHSH and CDR2 is LQKENI. This CDR3 region has 15 residues. CDR3 DNA: TGTGCCAGCTCACCGAGGACAGGGAGCACAGATACGCAGTATTTT. As protein: CASSPRTGSTDTQYF.

This clonotype showed up many times. J is TRBJ1-4 and V is TRBV7-3; D gene unclear. Germline V gives CDR1 SGHTA, CDR2 FQGTGA. CDR3 length: 14 amino acids. V was trimmed by 1 base and J by 5 bases, leaving 8 bases between them. CDR3 protein: CASSLNGENEKLFF. CDR3 nucleotide sequence: TGTGCCAGCAGCTTAAACGGAGAGAATGAAAAACTGTTTTTT.

The table lists this clonotype with many counts. This rearrangement joins TRBV4-3 to TRBJ1-4; TRBD1 is a possible D gene (5 bases). CDR3 length equals 12 residues. Trimming left V 4 bases short and J 7 bases short, with 7 bases between. Germline V gives CDR1 LGHNA, CDR2 YSLEER. For the CDR3, the DNA is TGCGCCAGCAGCCCGCAGGGTGAAAAACTGTTTTTT. Translation: CASSPQGEKLFF.

This clonotype was observed at least ten times. V gene TRBV6-5 combines with J gene TRBJ2-4; unclear D gene. The CDR3 runs 15 residues. Trimming shortened V by 0 bases and J by 1 base, and 7 bases separated the two germline ends. Germline assignment: CDR1 MNHEY and CDR2 SVGAGI. CDR3 loop: CASSYSTDAKNIQYF. The CDR3 DNA sequence: TGTGCCAGCAGTTACTCGACGGACGCCAAAAACATTCAGTACTTC.

The chain has TRBV18 and TRBJ2-7; unclear D gene. CDR3 size: 16 residues. CDR1 and CDR2 from the germline V gene are KGHSH and LQKENI. With 3 bases removed from V and 0 bases from J, the gap between germline ends came to 15 bases. CDR3 loop: CASSPFMAGDSYEQYF. CDR3 nucleotide sequence: TGTGCCAGCTCACCCTTTATGGCAGGAGACTCCTACGAGCAGTACTTC.

The V gene is TRBV29-1, the J gene TRBJ1-1; TRBD1 is a possible D gene (6 bases). Germline V gene lookup returns CDR1 SQVTM and CDR2 ANQGSEA. This CDR3 comprises 13 residues. Trimming took 6 bases from V and 1 from J, leaving 12 bases between them. In DNA form, the CDR3 reads TGCAGCGTCTCTAAACAGGGGAACACTGAAGCTTTCTTT. Protein: CSVSKQGNTEAFF.

There are many counts of this clonotype. As DNA, the CDR3 is TGTGCCACCAGTGGGGAGGGAACCCGAGGCCGGACCCAGTACTTC. It is translated as CATSGEGTRGRTQYF. The chain employs TRBV24-1 and TRBJ2-5, with TRBD2 matching over 7 bases. The CDR3 has 15 amino acids. Germline V CDR1 and CDR2: KGHDR, SFDVKD. V trimming: 5 bases; J trimming: 7 bases; junction bases outside the gene matches: 12.

This clonotype was counted between two and nine times. J is TRBJ2-5 and V is TRBV25-1, with a possible D match to TRBD2 (6 bases). Germline V gives CDR1 MGHDK, CDR2 SYGVNS. The ends were cut back, 0 bases at V and 5 bases at J, with 16 bases in the middle. This CDR3 is built from 16 residues. The CDR3, as DNA: TGTGCCAGCAGTGAATATTTGACGGGAGATTCGGAGACCCAGTACTTC. Amino acids: CASSEYLTGDSETQYF.

With respect to this clonotype: A much larger clone differs by one base, so this may be a read error. CDR3 sequence: CASRTDLIEKLYF. CDR3 nucleotide sequence: TGCGCCAGCAGGACAGACCTAATAGAAAAACTGTATTTT. The J gene is TRBJ1-4, the V gene TRBV5-1, with D possibly being TRBD1 (5 bases). The CDR3 is made up of 13 amino acids. Germline V gives CDR1 SGHRS, CDR2 YFSETQ.

The chain is built from TRBV5-5 and TRBJ2-3; 8 nucleotides match TRBD1. Germline V gene data show CDR1 as SGHKS and CDR2 as YYEKEE (reference sequence). This CDR3 is built from 15 residues. Trimming cost V 4 bases and J 1 base; bases outside gene matches: 5. CDR3 nucleotide sequence: TGTGCCAGCAGCCCGGACAGGGAGGGCACAGATACGCAGTATTTT. The encoded protein is CASSPDREGTDTQYF.

This clonotype has only a few counts. The V call is TRBV10-3, the J call TRBJ2-7; a weak D match, TRBD1 (5 bases). Trimming took 5 bases from V and 5 from J, leaving 10 bases between them. This CDR3 contains 12 residues. Germline values: CDR1 ENHRY, CDR2 SYGVKD. The CDR3 loop reads CAISQGTHEQYF. CDR3 DNA sequence: TGTGCCATCAGTCAGGGAACCCACGAGCAGTACTTC.

The chain couples TRBV7-8 to TRBJ2-3; D remains ambiguous. Germline CDR1 reads SGHVS; CDR2 reads FQNEAQ. Between the trimmed V and J ends, which lost 5 bases and 3 bases, there was a span of 18 bases. The CDR3 is 16 residues long. Here the CDR3 reads CASSPQILDSTDTQYF. The DNA for the CDR3 is TGTGCCAGCAGCCCCCAAATTCTAGATTCAACAGATACGCAGTATTTT.

The chain links TRBV27 to TRBJ2-5; D is ambiguous. This CDR3 contains 13 residues. Trimming removed 2 bases at V and 5 bases at J, with 9 bases between. Germline assignment: CDR1 MNHEY and CDR2 SMNVEV (reference sequence). The DNA of the CDR3 is TGTGCCAGCAGTTTAGGGCTTGTGGAGACCCAGTACTTC. It is translated as CASSLGLVETQYF.

This clonotype came up many times. The chain couples TRBV7-9 to TRBJ1-2, with 9 bases lining up with TRBD1. Germline loops: CDR1 SEHNR, CDR2 FQNEAQ (reference sequence). V dropped 1 base and J dropped 4; count of bases not matched to a gene: 10. This CDR3 has 17 residues. The CDR3 sequence is CASSLEGTGSSVYGYTF. Written as DNA, the CDR3 is TGTGCCAGCAGCTTAGAGGGGACAGGGTCTTCGGTCTATGGCTACACCTTC.

The rearrangement joins TRBV27 to TRBJ2-1; D gene uncertain. Germline V CDR1 and CDR2: MNHEY, SMNVEV (reference sequence). The V end lost 5 bases, the J end lost 4 bases, and 12 bases lay between the germline ends. The CDR3 has 14 residues. The CDR3 loop is CASSRTGPYNEQFF. CDR3 DNA sequence: TGTGCCAGCAGTCGAACCGGGCCGTACAATGAGCAGTTCTTC.

The rearrangement uses TRBV24-1 and TRBJ2-1, with TRBD1 matching over 8 bases. The V gene end was trimmed by 8 bases and the J gene end by 5 bases; junction bases not matched to a gene: 10. The CDR3 is 15 amino acids. Germline loops: CDR1 KGHDR, CDR2 SFDVKD. CDR3 nucleotide sequence: TGTGCCACCACCGGGGGCGGGACAGGAGACAATGAGCAGTTCTTC. It encodes CATTGGGTGDNEQFF.

In its sample, this clonotype was seen many times. The rearrangement joins TRBV5-1 to TRBJ1-4; 7 nucleotides agree with TRBD1. Germline CDR1 is SGHRS and CDR2 is YFSETQ. V shed 0 bases, J shed 1 base, and the junction held 0 bases outside the gene matches. The CDR3 is 15 amino acids. CDR3 in DNA: TGCGCCAGCAGCTTGGGACAGGGAACTAATGAAAAACTGTTTTTT. Translation: CASSLGQGTNEKLFF.